The entry that follows covers one T cell receptor (beta chain) sequence. The data derive from a study of blood T cell repertoires in COVID-19. Study background: Samples of COVID-19 (acute and convalescent) were obtained from the United States, Italy and Spain. T cells, B-cell-depleted T cells, or PBMCs provided the cDNA or gDNA that served as material.

Profiled with immunoSEQ multiplex PCR; TCRdb holds only in-frame clones, not every one. The sample lists about 300,000 clones, about four fifths seen once, with 8% to 10% in the top ten. The CDR3 runs to 14 residues. CDR1 and CDR2 from the germline V gene are MNHEY and SVGAGI. Deletions cut 3 bases from V and 3 bases from J, with 12 bases between. The chain combines TRBV6-5 with TRBJ2-7, with a possible D match to TRBD2 (7 bases). Sequenced material: peripheral blood. The sequence derives from a woman between 45 and 65 years old who had recovered from COVID-19. CDR3 loop: CASSYSGGGYEQYF. DNA for the CDR3: TGTGCCAGCAGTTATTCGGGGGGCGGCTACGAGCAGTACTTC.